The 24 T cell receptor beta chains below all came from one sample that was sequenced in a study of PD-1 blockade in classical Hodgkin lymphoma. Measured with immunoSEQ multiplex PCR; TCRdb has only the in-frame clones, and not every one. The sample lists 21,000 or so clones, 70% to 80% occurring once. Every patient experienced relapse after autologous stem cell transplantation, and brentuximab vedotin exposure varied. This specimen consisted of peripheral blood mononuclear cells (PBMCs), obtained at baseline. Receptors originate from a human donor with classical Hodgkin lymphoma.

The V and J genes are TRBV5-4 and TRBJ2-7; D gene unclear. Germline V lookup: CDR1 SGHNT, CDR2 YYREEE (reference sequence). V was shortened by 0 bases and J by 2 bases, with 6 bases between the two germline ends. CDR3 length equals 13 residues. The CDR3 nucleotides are TGTGCCAGCAGCTTGGACATTACCTACGAGCAGTACTTC. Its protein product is CASSLDITYEQYF.

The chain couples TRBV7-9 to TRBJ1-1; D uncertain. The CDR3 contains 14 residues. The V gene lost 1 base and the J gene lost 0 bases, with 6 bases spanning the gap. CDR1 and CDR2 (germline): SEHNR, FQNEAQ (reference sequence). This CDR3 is CASSLGGMNTEAFF. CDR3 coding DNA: TGTGCCAGCAGCTTAGGAGGCATGAACACTGAAGCTTTCTTT.

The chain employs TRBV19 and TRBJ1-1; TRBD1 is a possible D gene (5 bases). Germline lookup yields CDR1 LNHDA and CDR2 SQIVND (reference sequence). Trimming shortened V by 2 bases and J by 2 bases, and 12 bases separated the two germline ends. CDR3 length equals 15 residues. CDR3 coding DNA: TGTGCCAGTAGTATACTAAGAGGGGTTAACACTGAAGCTTTCTTT. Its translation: CASSILRGVNTEAFF.

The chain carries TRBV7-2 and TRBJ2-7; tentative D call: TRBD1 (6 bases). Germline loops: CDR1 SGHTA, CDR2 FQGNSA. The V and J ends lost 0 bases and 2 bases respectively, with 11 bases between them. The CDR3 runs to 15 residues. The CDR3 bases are TGTGCCAGCAGCTTAGCGGCGGCAGGGGCCTACGAGCAGTACTTC. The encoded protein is CASSLAAAGAYEQYF.

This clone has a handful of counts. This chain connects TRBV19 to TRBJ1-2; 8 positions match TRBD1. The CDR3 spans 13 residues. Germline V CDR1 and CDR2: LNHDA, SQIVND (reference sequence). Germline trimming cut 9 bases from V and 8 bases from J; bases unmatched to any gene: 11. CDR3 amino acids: CASEGQDALGYTF. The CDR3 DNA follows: TGTGCCAGCGAGGGACAGGACGCCCTAGGCTACACCTTC.

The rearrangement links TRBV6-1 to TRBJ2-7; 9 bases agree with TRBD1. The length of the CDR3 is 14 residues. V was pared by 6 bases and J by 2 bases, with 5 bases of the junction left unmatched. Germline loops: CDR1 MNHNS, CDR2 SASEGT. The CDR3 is CASRTGTGTYEQYF. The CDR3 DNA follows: TGTGCCAGCAGAACCGGGACAGGGACCTACGAGCAGTACTTC.

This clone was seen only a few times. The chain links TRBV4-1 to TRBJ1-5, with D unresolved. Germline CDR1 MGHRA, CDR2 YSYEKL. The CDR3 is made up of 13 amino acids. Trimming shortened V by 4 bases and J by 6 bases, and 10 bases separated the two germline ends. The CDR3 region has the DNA TGCGCCAGCAGCCCCCAAGGCCGTCAGCCCCAGCATTTT. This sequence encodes CASSPQGRQPQHF.

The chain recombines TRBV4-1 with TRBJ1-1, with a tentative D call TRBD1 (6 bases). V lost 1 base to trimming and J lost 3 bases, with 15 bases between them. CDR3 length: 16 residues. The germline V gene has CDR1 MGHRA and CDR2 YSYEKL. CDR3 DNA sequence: TGCGCCAGCAGCCAAGGGGAGACAGGACCCTACACTGAAGCTTTCTTT. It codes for CASSQGETGPYTEAFF.

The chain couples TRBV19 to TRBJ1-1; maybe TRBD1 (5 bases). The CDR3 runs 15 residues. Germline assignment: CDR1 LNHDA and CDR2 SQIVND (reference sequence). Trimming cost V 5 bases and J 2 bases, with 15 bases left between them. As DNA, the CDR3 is TGTGCCAGTAGTGGGGCAGGGTCTTTTAACACTGAAGCTTTCTTT. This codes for CASSGAGSFNTEAFF.

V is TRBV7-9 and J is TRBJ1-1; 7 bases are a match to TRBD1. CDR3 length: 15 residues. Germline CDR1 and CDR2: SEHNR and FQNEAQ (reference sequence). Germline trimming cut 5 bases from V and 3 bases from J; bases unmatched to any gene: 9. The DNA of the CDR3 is TGTGCCAGCAGCAGCCCGTCAGGGGGATACACTGAAGCTTTCTTT. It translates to CASSSPSGGYTEAFF.

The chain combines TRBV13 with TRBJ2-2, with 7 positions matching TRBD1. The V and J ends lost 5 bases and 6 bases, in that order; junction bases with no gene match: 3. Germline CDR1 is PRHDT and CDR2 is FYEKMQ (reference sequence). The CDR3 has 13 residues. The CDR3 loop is CASSNDRAGELFF. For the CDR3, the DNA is TGTGCCAGCAGCAACGACAGGGCCGGGGAGCTGTTTTTT.

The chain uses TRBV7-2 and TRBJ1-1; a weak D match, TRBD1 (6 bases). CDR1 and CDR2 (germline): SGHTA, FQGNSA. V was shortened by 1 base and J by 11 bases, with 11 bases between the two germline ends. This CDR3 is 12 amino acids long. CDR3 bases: TGTGCCAGCAGCTTAGTCGGGGGGGCGGCTTTCTTT. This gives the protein CASSLVGGAAFF.

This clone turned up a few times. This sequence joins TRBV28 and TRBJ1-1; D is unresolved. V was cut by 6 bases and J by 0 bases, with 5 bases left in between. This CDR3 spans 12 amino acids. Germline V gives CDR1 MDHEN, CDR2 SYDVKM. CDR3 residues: CASSRMNTEAFF. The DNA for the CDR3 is TGTGCCAGCAGCCGCATGAACACTGAAGCTTTCTTT.

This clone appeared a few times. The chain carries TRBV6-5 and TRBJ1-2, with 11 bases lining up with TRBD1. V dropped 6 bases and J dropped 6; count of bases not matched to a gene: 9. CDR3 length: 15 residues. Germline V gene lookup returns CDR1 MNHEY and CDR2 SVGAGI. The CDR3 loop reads CASRVDRDRGDGYTF. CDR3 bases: TGTGCCAGCAGGGTGGACCGGGACAGGGGGGATGGCTACACCTTC.

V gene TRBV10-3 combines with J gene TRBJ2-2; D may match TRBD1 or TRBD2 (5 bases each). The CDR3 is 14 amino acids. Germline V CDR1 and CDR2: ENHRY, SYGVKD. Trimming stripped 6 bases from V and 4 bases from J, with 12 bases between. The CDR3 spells CAISQGDSTGELFF. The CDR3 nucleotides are TGTGCCATCAGCCAGGGAGACAGCACCGGGGAGCTGTTTTTT.

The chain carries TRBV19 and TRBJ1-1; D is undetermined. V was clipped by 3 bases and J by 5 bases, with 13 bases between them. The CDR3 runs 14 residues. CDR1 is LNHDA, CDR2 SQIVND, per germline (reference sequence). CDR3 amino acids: CASSMGYGLTEAFF. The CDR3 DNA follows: TGTGCCAGTAGTATGGGGTACGGTCTGACTGAAGCTTTCTTT.

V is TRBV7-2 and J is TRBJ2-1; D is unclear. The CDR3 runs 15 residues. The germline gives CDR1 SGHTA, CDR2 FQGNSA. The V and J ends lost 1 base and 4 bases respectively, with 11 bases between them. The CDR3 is CASSLVAASYNEQFF. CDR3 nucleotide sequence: TGTGCCAGCAGCTTAGTCGCGGCTAGTTACAATGAGCAGTTCTTC. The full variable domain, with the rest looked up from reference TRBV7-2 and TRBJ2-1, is GAGVSQSPSNKVTEKGKDVELRCDPISGHTALYWYRQSLGQGLEFLIYFQGNSAPDKSGLPSDRFSAERTGGSVSTLTIQRTQQEDSAVYLCASSLVAASYNEQFFGPGTRLTVL.

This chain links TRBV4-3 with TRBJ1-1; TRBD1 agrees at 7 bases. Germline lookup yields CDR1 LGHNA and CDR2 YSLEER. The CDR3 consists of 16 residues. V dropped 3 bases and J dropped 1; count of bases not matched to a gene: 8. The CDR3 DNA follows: TGCGCCAGCAGCCAGGACCCATGGACAGGGAACACTGAAGCTTTCTTT. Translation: CASSQDPWTGNTEAFF.

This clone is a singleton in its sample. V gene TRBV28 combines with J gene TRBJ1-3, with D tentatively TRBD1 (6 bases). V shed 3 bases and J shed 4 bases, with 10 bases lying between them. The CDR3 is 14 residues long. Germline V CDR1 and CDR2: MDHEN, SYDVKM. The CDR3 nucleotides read TGTGCCAGCAGTTTTTCAGGGGAAGGAAACACCATATATTTT. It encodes CASSFSGEGNTIYF.

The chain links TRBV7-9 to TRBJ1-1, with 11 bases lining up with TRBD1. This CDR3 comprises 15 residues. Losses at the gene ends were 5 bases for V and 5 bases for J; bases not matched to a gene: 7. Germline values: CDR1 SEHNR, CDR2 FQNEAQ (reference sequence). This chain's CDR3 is CASSIPGQGGTEAFF. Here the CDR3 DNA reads TGTGCCAGCAGCATACCGGGACAGGGGGGGACTGAAGCTTTCTTT.

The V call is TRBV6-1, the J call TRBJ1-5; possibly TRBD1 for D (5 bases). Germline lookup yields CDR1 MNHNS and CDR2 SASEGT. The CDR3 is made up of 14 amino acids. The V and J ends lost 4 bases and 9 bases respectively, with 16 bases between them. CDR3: CASSGGESVPPQHF. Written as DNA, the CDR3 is TGTGCCAGCAGTGGGGGGGAGAGCGTTCCGCCCCAGCATTTT.

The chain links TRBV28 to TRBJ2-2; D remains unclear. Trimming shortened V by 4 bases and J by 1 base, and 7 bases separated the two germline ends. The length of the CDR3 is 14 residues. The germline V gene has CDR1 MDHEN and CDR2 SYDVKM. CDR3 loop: CASSWSLNTGELFF. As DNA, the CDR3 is TGTGCCAGCAGTTGGTCCCTGAACACCGGGGAGCTGTTTTTT.

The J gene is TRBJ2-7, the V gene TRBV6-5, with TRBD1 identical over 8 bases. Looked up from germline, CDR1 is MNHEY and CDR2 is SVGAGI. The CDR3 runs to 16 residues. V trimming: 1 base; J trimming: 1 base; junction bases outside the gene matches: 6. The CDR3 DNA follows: TGTGCCAGCAGTTACTGGGCAGGGGGCAATTCCTACGAGCAGTACTTC. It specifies CASSYWAGGNSYEQYF.

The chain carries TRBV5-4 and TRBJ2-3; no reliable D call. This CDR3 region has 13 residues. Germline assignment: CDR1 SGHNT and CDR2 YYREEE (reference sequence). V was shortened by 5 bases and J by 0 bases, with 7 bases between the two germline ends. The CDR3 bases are TGTGCCAGCAGTTCTCCTAGCACAGATACGCAGTATTTT. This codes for CASSSPSTDTQYF.